This T cell receptor beta chain came from a study of CD8+ T cells in alopecia areata. Looking at the study overall: People stayed on tofacitinib for 6 to 18 months, then stopped the drug for 6 months.

The CDR3 covers 13 residues. Trimming took off 0 bases at V and 5 bases at J, with 10 bases between the two ends. CDR1 is GTSNPN and CDR2 is SVGIG in the germline V gene (reference sequence). Sequencing templates came from extracted RNA that was reverse transcribed into cDNA. Here immunoSEQ multiplex PCR was the method, and the copy in TCRdb shows in-frame clones only, minus some. The sample lists about 140,000 clones, approximately 50% occurring once. Alopecia areata patients provided lesional scalp punch biopsies and peripheral blood, both collected for the study. The gene calls are TRBV30 and TRBJ1-2; D is perhaps TRBD1 (6 bases). The receptor's source is a human donor with alopecia areata. The source material was CD4+ T cells sorted from blood, sampled at week 0. CDR3 bases: TGTGCCTGGAGTGTACGCACAGGGTATGGCTACACCTTC. Translating gives CAWSVRTGYGYTF.